The clone carrying this T cell receptor beta chain was found once. These data come from a study of shared T cell receptors in the human thymus. V was trimmed by 3 bases and J by 2 bases, leaving 15 bases between them. Germline lookup yields CDR1 SGHDN and CDR2 FVKESK. This CDR3 has 16 residues. Profiled with immunoSEQ multiplex PCR; TCRdb holds only in-frame clones, not every one. The table lists some 640,000 clones, 80% to 90% of them singletons, with approximately 0.0097% in the top ten. This same sample was also taken into another study, of human thymus T cells. This second study says: Thymic samples were excised during corrective heart operations. An apparent bias in V and J gene usage was seen in thymic and blood repertoires.

Sequencing was done on a sample of thymocytes. The chain uses TRBV14 and TRBJ2-3; D may be TRBD2 (5 bases). This sequence originates from a boy less than two years old with a congenital heart defect. The CDR3 DNA reads as TGTGCCAGCAGCCAGTCTCTAGCAGGCCCCACAGATACGCAGTATTTT. It translates to CASSQSLAGPTDTQYF.